The TCR beta chain under discussion was sequenced for a study of shared clonotypes between healthy human individuals. Looking at the study overall: Per donor, CD8 memory used one plate, CD8 naive used two, CD4 memory used three and CD4 naive used three.

General study findings and limits: When compared with the clonotypes that were shared by all four sorted-subset donors, the non-shared clonotypes turned out to have lower generation probabilities.

Germline V CDR1 and CDR2: MGHDK, SYGVNS. This CDR3 is built from 13 residues. Deletions cut 7 bases from V and 7 bases from J, with 16 bases between. Deep-level running was used for the assay. Method: immunoSEQ multiplex PCR; TCRdb's copy keeps in-frame clones and lacks some. The repertoire consists of 2.3 million or so clones, with 80% to 95% occurring once and the leading ten covering 0.39%. On this clone itself: Its target is not known.

Sequencing used naive CD4+ T cells from PBMCs. As to subset: CD45RA+ positively selected. The sequence derives from a man between 18 and 29 years old in good health. Some clones in this sample may be carry-over from other donors' samples. The chain combines TRBV25-1 with TRBJ1-2; possibly TRBD1 for D (6 bases). This CDR3 is CASNPGQGSGYTF. The DNA for the CDR3 is TGTGCCAGCAATCCGGGTCAGGGGAGTGGCTACACCTTC.